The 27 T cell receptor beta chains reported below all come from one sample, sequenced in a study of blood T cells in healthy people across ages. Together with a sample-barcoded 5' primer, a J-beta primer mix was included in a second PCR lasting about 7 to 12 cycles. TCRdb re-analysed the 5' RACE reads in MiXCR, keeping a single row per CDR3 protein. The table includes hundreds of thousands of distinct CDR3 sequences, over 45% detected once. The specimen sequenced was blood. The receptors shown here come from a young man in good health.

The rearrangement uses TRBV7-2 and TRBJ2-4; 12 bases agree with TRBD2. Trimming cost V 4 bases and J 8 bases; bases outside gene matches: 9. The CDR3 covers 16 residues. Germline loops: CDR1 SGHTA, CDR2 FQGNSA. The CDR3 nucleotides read TGTGCCAGCAGCTCCCTAGCGGGAGGGCCGGGGTACATTCAGTACTTC. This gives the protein CASSSLAGGPGYIQYF.

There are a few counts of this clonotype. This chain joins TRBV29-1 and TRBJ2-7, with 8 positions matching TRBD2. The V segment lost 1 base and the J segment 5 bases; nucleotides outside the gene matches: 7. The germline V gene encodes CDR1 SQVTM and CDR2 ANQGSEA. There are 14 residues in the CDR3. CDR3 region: CSVEGPAGVDEQYF. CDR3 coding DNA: TGCAGCGTTGAAGGTCCAGCGGGAGTAGACGAGCAGTACTTC.

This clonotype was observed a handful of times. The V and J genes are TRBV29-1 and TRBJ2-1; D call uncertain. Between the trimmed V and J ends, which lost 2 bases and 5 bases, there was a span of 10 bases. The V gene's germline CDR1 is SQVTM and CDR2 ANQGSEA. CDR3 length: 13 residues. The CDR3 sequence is CSVERIFNNEQFF. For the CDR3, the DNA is TGCAGCGTTGAAAGAATTTTTAACAATGAGCAGTTCTTC.

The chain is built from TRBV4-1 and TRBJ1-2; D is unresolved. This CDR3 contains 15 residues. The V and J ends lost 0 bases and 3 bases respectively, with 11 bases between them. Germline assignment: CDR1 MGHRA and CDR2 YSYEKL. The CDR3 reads CASSQEYRSYYGYTF. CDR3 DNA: TGCGCCAGCAGCCAAGAGTACAGATCTTACTATGGCTACACCTTC.

The CDR3 reads CASSLAGHRSPAAGNEQFF. The CDR3 DNA sequence: TGCGCCAGCAGCTTGGCTGGACACCGTTCCCCCGCTGCTGGGAATGAGCAGTTCTTC. This sequence joins TRBV5-1 and TRBJ2-1; a possible D gene is TRBD1 (5 bases). In germline, CDR1 is SGHRS, CDR2 YFSETQ. V lost 0 bases and J 7 bases, leaving 26 bases between the germline ends. The CDR3 has 19 amino acids.

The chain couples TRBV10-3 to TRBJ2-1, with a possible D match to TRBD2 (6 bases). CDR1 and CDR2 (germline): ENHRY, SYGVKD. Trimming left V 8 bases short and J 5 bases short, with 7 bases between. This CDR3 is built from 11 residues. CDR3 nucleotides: TGTGCCATCGGGGGGAACAATGAGCAGTTCTTC. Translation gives CAIGGNNEQFF.

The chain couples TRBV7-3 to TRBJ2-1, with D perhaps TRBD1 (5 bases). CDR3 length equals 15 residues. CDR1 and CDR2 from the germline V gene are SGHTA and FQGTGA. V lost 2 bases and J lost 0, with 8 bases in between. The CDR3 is CASSLWTSSYNEQFF. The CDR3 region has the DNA TGTGCCAGCAGCTTATGGACAAGCTCCTACAATGAGCAGTTCTTC. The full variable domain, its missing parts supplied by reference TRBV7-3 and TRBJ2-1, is GAGVSQTPSNKVTEKGKYVELRCDPISGHTALYWYRQSLGQGPEFLIYFQGTGAADDSGLPNDRFFAVRPEGSVSTLKIQRTERGDSAVYLCASSLWTSSYNEQFFGPGTRLTVL.

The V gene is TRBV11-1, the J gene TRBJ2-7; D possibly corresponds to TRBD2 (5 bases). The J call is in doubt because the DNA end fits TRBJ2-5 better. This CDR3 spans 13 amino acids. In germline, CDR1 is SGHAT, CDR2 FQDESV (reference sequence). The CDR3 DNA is TGTGCCAGCAGCGTCCCCGAGGGCCAGACCCAGTACTTC. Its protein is CASSVPEGQTQYF.

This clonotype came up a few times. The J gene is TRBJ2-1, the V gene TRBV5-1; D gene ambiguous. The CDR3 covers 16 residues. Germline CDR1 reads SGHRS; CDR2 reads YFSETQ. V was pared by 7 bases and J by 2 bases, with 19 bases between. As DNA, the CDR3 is TGCGCCAGCCGCGGCAGTACAGTCCCTCCCTACAATGAGCAGTTCTTC. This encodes CASRGSTVPPYNEQFF.

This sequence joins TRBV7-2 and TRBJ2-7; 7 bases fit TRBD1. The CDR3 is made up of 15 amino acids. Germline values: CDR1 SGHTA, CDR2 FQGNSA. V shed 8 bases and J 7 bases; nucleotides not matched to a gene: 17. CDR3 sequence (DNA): TGTGCCAGCGGACCATGGACAGGTTTGGGGATGGAGCAGTACTTC. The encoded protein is CASGPWTGLGMEQYF.

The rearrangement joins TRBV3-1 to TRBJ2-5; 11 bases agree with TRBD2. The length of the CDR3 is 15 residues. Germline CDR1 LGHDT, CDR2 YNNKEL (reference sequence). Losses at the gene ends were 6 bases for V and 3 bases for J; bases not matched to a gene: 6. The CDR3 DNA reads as TGTGCCAGCAGGCCCCCGGGACTAGCGGAAGAGACCCAGTACTTC. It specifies CASRPPGLAEETQYF.

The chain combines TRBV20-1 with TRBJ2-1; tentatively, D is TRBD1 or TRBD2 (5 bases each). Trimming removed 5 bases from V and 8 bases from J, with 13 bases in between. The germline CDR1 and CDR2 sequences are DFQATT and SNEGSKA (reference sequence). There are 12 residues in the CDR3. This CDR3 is CSAHRRGDEQFF. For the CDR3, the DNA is TGCAGTGCTCACCGCCGAGGGGATGAGCAGTTCTTC.

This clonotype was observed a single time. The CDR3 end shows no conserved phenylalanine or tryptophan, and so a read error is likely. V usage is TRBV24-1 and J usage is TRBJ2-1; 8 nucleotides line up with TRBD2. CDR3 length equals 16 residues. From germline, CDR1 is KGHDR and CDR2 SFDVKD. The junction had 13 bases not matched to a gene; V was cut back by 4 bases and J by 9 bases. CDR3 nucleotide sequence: TGTGCCACCAGTGACGCGTATACCGGGACTAGGGGTGAGCAGTTCATC. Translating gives CATSDAYTGTRGEQFI.

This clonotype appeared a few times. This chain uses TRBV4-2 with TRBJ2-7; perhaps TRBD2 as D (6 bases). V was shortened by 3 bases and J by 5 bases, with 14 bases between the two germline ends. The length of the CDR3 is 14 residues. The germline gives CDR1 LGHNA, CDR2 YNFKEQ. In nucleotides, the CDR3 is TGTGCCAGCAGCCAGGGGGGTTCTTTCCACGAGCAGTACTTC. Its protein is CASSQGGSFHEQYF.

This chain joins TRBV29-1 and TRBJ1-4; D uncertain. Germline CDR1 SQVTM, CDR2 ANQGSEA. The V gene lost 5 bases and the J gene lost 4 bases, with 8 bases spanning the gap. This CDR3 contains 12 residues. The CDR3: CSVTTFNEKLFF. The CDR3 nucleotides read TGCAGCGTTACAACTTTTAATGAAAAACTGTTTTTT.

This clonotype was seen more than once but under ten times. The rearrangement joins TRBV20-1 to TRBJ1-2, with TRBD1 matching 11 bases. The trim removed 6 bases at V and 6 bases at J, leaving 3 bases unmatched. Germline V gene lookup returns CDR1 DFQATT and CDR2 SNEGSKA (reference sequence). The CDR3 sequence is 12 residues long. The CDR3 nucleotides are TGCAGTGCAGGACAGGGGGCGGATGGCTACACCTTC. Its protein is CSAGQGADGYTF.

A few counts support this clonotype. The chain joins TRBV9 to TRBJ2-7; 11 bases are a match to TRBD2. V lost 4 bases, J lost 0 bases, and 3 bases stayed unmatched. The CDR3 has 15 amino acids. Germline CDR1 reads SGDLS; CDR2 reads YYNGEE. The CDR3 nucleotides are TGTGCCAGCAGCTTGGGACTAGCGGTCTCCTACGAGCAGTACTTC. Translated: CASSLGLAVSYEQYF.

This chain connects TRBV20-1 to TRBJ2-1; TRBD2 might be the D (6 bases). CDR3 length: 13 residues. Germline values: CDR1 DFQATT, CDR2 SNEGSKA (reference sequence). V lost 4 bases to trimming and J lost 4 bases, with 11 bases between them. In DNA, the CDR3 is TGCAGTGCTACTCTGGGAGGTTACAATGAGCAGTTCTTC. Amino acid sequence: CSATLGGYNEQFF.

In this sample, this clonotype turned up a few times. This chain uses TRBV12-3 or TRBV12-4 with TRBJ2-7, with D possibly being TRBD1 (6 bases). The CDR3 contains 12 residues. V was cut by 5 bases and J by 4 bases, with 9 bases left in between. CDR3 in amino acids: CASSGGHYEQYF. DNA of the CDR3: TGTGCCAGCAGTGGGGGACATTACGAGCAGTACTTC.

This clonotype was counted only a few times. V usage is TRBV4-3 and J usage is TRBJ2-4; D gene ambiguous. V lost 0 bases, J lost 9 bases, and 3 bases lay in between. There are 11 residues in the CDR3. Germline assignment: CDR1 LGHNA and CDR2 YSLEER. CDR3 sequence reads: CASSQDRIQYF. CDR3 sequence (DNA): TGCGCCAGCAGCCAAGACCGCATTCAGTACTTC.

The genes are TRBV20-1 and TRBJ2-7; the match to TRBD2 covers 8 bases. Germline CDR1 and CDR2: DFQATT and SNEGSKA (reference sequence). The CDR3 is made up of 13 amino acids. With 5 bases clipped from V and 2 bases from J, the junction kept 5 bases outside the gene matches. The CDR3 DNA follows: TGCAGTGCTCATAGCGGGGACACCTACGAGCAGTACTTC. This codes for CSAHSGDTYEQYF.

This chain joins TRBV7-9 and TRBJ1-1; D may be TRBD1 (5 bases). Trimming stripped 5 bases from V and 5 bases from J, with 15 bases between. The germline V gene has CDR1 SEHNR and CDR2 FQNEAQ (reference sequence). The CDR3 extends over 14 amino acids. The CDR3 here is CASSREAQGTEAFF. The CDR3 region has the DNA TGTGCCAGCAGCCGGGAAGCTCAGGGAACTGAAGCTTTCTTT. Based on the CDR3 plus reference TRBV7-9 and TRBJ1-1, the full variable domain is DTGVSQNPRHKITKRGQNVTFRCDPISEHNRLYWYRQTLGQGPEFLTYFQNEAQLEKSRLLSDRFSAERPKGSFSTLEIQRTEQGDSAMYLCASSREAQGTEAFFGQGTRLTVV.

The CDR3 region is CASSLEAGTGGYGYTF. The CDR3 nucleotides read TGTGCCAGCAGCTTAGAAGCCGGGACAGGAGGTTATGGCTACACCTTC. This chain links TRBV7-9 with TRBJ1-2; 8 bases agree with TRBD1. The CDR3 covers 16 residues. V lost 1 base and J lost 5; bases outside the gene matches: 9. Germline CDR1 reads SEHNR; CDR2 reads FQNEAQ (reference sequence). Drawing the rest from reference TRBV7-9 and TRBJ1-2, the complete variable domain is DTGVSQNPRHKITKRGQNVTFRCDPISEHNRLYWYRQTLGQGPEFLTYFQNEAQLEKSRLLSDRFSAERPKGSFSTLEIQRTEQGDSAMYLCASSLEAGTGGYGYTFGSGTRLTVV.

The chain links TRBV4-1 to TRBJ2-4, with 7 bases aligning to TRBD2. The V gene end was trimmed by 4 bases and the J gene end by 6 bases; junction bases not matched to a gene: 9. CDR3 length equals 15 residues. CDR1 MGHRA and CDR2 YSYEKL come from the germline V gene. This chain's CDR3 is CASSPEWGGRNIQYF. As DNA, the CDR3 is TGCGCCAGCAGCCCCGAATGGGGGGGACGAAACATTCAGTACTTC.

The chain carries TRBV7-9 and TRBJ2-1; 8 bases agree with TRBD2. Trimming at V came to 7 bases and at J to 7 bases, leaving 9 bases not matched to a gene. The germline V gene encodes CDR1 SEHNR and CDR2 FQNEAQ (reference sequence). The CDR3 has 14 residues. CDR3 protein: CASTEVSGGNEQFF. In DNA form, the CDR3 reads TGTGCCAGCACCGAAGTAAGCGGGGGAAATGAGCAGTTCTTC.

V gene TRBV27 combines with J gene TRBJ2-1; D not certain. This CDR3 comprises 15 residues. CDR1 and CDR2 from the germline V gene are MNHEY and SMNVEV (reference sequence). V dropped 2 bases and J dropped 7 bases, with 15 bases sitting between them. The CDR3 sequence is CASSLGPSPSNEQFF. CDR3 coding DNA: TGTGCCAGCAGTTTAGGGCCCTCCCCTTCTAATGAGCAGTTCTTC.

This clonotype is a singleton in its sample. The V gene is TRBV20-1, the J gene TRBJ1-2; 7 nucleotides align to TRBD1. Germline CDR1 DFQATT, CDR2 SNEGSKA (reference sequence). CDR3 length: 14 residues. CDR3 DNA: TGCAGCTCACGACAGGGCTCAGTCAACTATGGCTACACCTTC. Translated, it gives CSSRQGSVNYGYTF.